One T cell receptor beta chain is described in this entry. Authors' methods: How many nucleated cells were present was estimated from reference gene primer amplification. Profiling relied on immunoSEQ multiplex PCR, and the TCRdb table lists in-frame clones only, not all of them. The V and J calls and the clone size are those of that table, but D and trimming were determined from the DNA. The sample contains 150,000 or so clones, 70% to 90% of which appear only once. The sample is drawn from a study of blood T cell repertoires in COVID-19. On the study more broadly: Whether acute or convalescent, the COVID-19 samples came from the United States, Italy and Spain. T cells, B-cell-depleted T cells, or PBMCs provided the cDNA or gDNA that served as material.

The CDR3 loop spans 15 amino acids. V was shortened by 1 base and J by 0 bases, with 9 bases between the two germline ends. The germline V gene encodes CDR1 MGHDK and CDR2 SYGVNS. The source is a man between 18 and 35 years old with acute or convalescent COVID-19. Specimen: peripheral blood. The chain joins TRBV25-1 to TRBJ1-1; D not certain. The CDR3 nucleotides are TGTGCCAGCAGTGAATCAGGCAAAATGAACACTGAAGCTTTCTTT. Translating it yields CASSESGKMNTEAFF. Full variable domain (outside the CDR3, taken from reference TRBV25-1 and TRBJ1-1): EADIYQTPRYLVIGTGKKITLECSQTMGHDKMYWYQQDPGMELHLIHYSYGVNSTEKGDLSSESTVSRIRTEHFPLTLESARPSHTSQYLCASSESGKMNTEAFFGQGTRLTVV.